What follows are 14 T cell receptor beta chains derived from one specimen sequenced in a study of blood T cell repertoires in COVID-19. Here immunoSEQ multiplex PCR was the method, and the copy in TCRdb shows in-frame clones only, minus some. The table records some 47,000 clones, 90% of them present only once. Sequenced material: peripheral blood. The receptor source for this set is a man in his 70s with acute or convalescent COVID-19.

The chain couples TRBV5-4 to TRBJ2-7, with TRBD1 identical over 8 bases. Per germline, CDR1 SGHNT and CDR2 YYREEE (reference sequence). The ends lost 4 bases at V and 2 bases at J; junction bases unmatched: 5. The CDR3 has 14 residues. CDR3 region: CASSRTGTTYEQYF. CDR3 nucleotide sequence: TGTGCCAGCAGCCGGACAGGGACAACCTACGAGCAGTACTTC.

The chain combines TRBV21-1 with TRBJ2-5; the DNA was not compared with TRBD2, the D call given in the table. TRBV21-1 is tagged as a pseudogene. The CDR3 covers 17 residues. The CDR3 is CASSKPGGAGDQETQYF. The CDR3 DNA follows: TGTGCCAGCAGCAAACCCGGGGGTGCGGGGGACCAAGAGACCCAGTACTTC.

The V call is TRBV4-1, the J call TRBJ1-3; perhaps TRBD1 as D (5 bases). The V gene lost 5 bases and the J gene lost 3 bases, with 11 bases spanning the gap. This CDR3 comprises 14 residues. Germline loops: CDR1 MGHRA, CDR2 YSYEKL. The CDR3 DNA is TGCGCCAGCAGCTTACCACAGGTTGGAAACACCATATATTTT. It translates to CASSLPQVGNTIYF.

This chain connects TRBV13 to TRBJ2-7; 8 bases agree with TRBD1. Germline assignment: CDR1 PRHDT and CDR2 FYEKMQ (reference sequence). After removal of 5 bases from V and 5 bases from J, the junction contained 8 bases not matched to a gene. CDR3 length: 14 residues. The DNA of the CDR3 is TGTGCCAGCAGCACCGGACAGGGTATCGACGAGCAGTACTTC. Its protein is CASSTGQGIDEQYF. The whole variable domain, remainder taken from reference TRBV13 and TRBJ2-7, is AAGVIQSPRHLIKEKRETATLKCYPIPRHDTVYWYQQGPGQDPQFLISFYEKMQSDKGSIPDRFSAQQFSDYHSELNMSSLELGDSALYFCASSTGQGIDEQYFGPGTRLTVT.

In DNA form, the CDR3 reads TGCGCCAGCCAATACTTAACCGGACAAACTAATGGGGAGCAGTACTTC. Amino acids: CASQYLTGQTNGEQYF. The chain employs TRBV5-1 and TRBJ2-7; possibly TRBD1 for D (5 bases). Trimming took 7 bases from V and 7 from J, leaving 27 bases between them. This CDR3 region has 16 residues. Germline CDR1 and CDR2: SGHRS and YFSETQ.

V usage is TRBV12-3 or TRBV12-4 and J usage is TRBJ2-5; TRBD1 is a possible D gene (5 bases). Between the trimmed V and J ends, which lost 3 bases and 9 bases, there was a span of 14 bases. CDR3 length: 13 residues. The CDR3 nucleotides read TGTGCCAGCAGTTTCCAGCGTGACAGAGCCCAGTACTTC. This codes for CASSFQRDRAQYF.

This chain joins TRBV27 and TRBJ2-7; D possibly corresponds to TRBD2 (5 bases). The CDR3 length is 15 residues. In germline, CDR1 is MNHEY, CDR2 SMNVEV (reference sequence). Trimming removed 1 base at V and 6 bases at J, with 16 bases between. CDR3 loop: CASSLWVNRAGEQYF. The CDR3 nucleotides are TGTGCCAGCAGTTTATGGGTAAATCGCGCGGGCGAGCAGTACTTC.

The chain combines TRBV5-1 with TRBJ2-5; 9 bases map to TRBD1. The CDR3 has 16 residues. Germline CDR1 and CDR2: SGHRS and YFSETQ. Trimming cost V 0 bases and J 0 bases; bases outside gene matches: 3. The CDR3 here is CASSLGTGAYQETQYF. CDR3 nucleotides: TGCGCCAGCAGCTTGGGGACAGGGGCATACCAAGAGACCCAGTACTTC.

This clone was recorded once. This chain joins TRBV12-2 and TRBJ2-2; the table's TRBD1 call for D was not verified on the DNA. TRBV12-2 is a pseudogene locus. The CDR3 consists of 20 residues. The CDR3 sequence: CASRLESQGSVRRNTGELFF. The CDR3 DNA sequence: TGTGCAAGTCGCTTAGAAAGTCAGGGGTCGGTAAGGAGGAACACCGGGGAGCTGTTTTTT.

The chain links TRBV4-2 to TRBJ1-6; D perhaps matches TRBD1 (6 bases). Germline-derived CDR1 and CDR2 are LGHNA and YNFKEQ. CDR3 size: 15 residues. Trimming pared 4 bases from V and 6 bases from J, leaving 13 bases between. CDR3 nucleotide sequence: TGTGCCAGCAGCCTGGTAGGACAGATTAATTCACCCCTCCACTTT. It specifies CASSLVGQINSPLHF.

The V gene is TRBV2, the J gene TRBJ2-5; TRBD2 matches at 12 bases. The J segment lost 7 bases and the V segment lost 2 bases, leaving 5 bases of the junction unmatched. The V gene's germline CDR1 is SNHLY and CDR2 FYNNEI. The CDR3 sequence is 15 residues long. The CDR3 protein is CASSERASGGGTQYF. CDR3 nucleotide sequence: TGTGCCAGCAGTGAAAGGGCTAGCGGGGGGGGGACCCAGTACTTC.

V and J are TRBV19 and TRBJ2-3, with 7 bases identical to TRBD2. The trim removed 7 bases at V and 6 bases at J, leaving 13 bases unmatched. Germline V gives CDR1 LNHDA, CDR2 SQIVND (reference sequence). The CDR3 runs to 15 residues. This chain's CDR3 is CASTEGPGGLDTQYF. The DNA of the CDR3 is TGTGCCAGTACGGAGGGCCCGGGGGGTCTTGATACGCAGTATTTT.

The chain employs TRBV28 and TRBJ1-5; TRBD1 might be the D (5 bases). Germline assignment: CDR1 MDHEN and CDR2 SYDVKM. The CDR3 is 15 amino acids. The V end was cut by 6 bases, the J end by 2 bases, with 14 bases between. Here the CDR3 DNA reads TGTGCCAGCAGCTGGGGAGGGGAGGGCAATCAGCCCCAGCATTTT. Its protein is CASSWGGEGNQPQHF.

The chain has TRBV19 and TRBJ1-2; TRBD1 aligns across 9 bases. CDR1 is LNHDA, CDR2 SQIVND, per germline (reference sequence). The length of the CDR3 is 15 residues. After removal of 5 bases from V and 7 bases from J, the junction contained 11 bases not matched to a gene. The CDR3 loop reads CASSLYSDRGGGYTF. The DNA of the CDR3 is TGTGCCAGTAGTCTATACTCGGACAGGGGAGGTGGCTACACCTTC.